These 14 T cell receptor beta chains came from one sample sequenced in a study of blood T cell repertoires in COVID-19. Profiled with immunoSEQ multiplex PCR; TCRdb holds only in-frame clones, not every one. The table records about 470,000 clones, about nine tenths of them present only once. Sequencing was carried out using PBMCs or T cells enriched from blood (not recorded which). The origin of the receptors is a woman under 30 who had recovered from COVID-19.

The chain's CDR3 is CSASAMAGADNEQFF. The CDR3 nucleotides are TGCAGTGCTAGTGCGATGGCAGGGGCCGACAATGAGCAGTTCTTC. The gene calls are TRBV20-1 and TRBJ2-1; a weak D match, TRBD1 (6 bases). Germline lookup yields CDR1 DFQATT and CDR2 SNEGSKA (reference sequence). The V end lost 3 bases, the J end lost 5 bases, and 17 bases lay between the germline ends. The CDR3 loop spans 15 amino acids.

CDR3 loop: CASSQGGPHSPLHF. CDR3 DNA: TGTGCCAGCAGCCAGGGGGGACCTCATTCACCCCTCCACTTT. This rearrangement joins TRBV3-1 (or the pseudogene TRBV3-2) to TRBJ1-6, with D perhaps matching TRBD1 (5 bases). V was shortened by 3 bases and J by 8 bases, with 11 bases between the two germline ends. From germline, CDR1 is LGHDT and CDR2 YNNKEL (reference sequence). This CDR3 contains 14 residues.

This clone has ten or more counts. V usage is TRBV4-1 and J usage is TRBJ2-2; D is uncertain. Trimming took 1 base from V and 3 from J, leaving 15 bases between them. The CDR3 sequence is 17 residues long. Germline CDR1 and CDR2: MGHRA and YSYEKL. The CDR3 bases are TGCGCCAGCAGCCAAGTTAATCTGGGCTTTGACACCGGGGAGCTGTTTTTT. Its translation is CASSQVNLGFDTGELFF.

This CDR3 is CASSVVGGQIYNEQFF. CDR3 in DNA: TGTGCCAGCAGTGTGGTCGGGGGACAGATTTACAATGAGCAGTTCTTC. V usage is TRBV6-1 and J usage is TRBJ2-1, with TRBD1 as a possible D gene (7 bases). Trimming took off 4 bases at V and 4 bases at J, with 17 bases between the two ends. The CDR3 runs 16 residues. Germline-derived CDR1 and CDR2 are MNHNS and SASEGT.

The J gene is TRBJ1-2, the V gene TRBV30, with D perhaps TRBD1 (6 bases). The germline gives CDR1 GTSNPN, CDR2 SVGIG (reference sequence). Deletions cut 5 bases from V and 4 bases from J, with 11 bases between. This CDR3 has 12 amino acids. CDR3 sequence: CAWGPTGYGYTF. The DNA for the CDR3 is TGTGCCTGGGGACCGACAGGCTATGGCTACACCTTC.

This chain joins TRBV19 and TRBJ2-7, with 9 bases matching TRBD1. The V gene's germline CDR1 is LNHDA and CDR2 SQIVND (reference sequence). This CDR3 contains 13 residues. J lost 3 bases, V lost 7 bases, and 4 bases had no gene match. The CDR3 spells CASTQTGGYEQYF. CDR3 coding DNA: TGTGCCAGTACCCAGACAGGGGGCTACGAGCAGTACTTC.

The V gene is TRBV7-9, the J gene TRBJ1-3, with D unclear. The CDR3 has 14 amino acids. V shed 2 bases and J shed 8 bases, with 13 bases lying between them. CDR1 SEHNR and CDR2 FQNEAQ come from the germline V gene (reference sequence). CDR3 nucleotides: TGTGCCAGCAGCTTAACCCACCCCGAGTACACCATATATTTT. This codes for CASSLTHPEYTIYF.

The chain employs TRBV6-5 and TRBJ1-1; 10 nucleotides agree with TRBD1. Trimming removed 10 bases from V and 3 bases from J; junction bases left unmatched: 11. Germline V gives CDR1 MNHEY, CDR2 SVGAGI. There are 15 residues in the CDR3. CDR3 bases: TGTGCCACCCGGGGGACAGGGGTAAGACACACTGAAGCTTTCTTT. This codes for CATRGTGVRHTEAFF.

The chain combines TRBV6-2 or TRBV6-3 with TRBJ1-6; the match to TRBD1 covers 10 bases. Germline lookup yields CDR1 MNHEY and CDR2 SVGEGT. V dropped 4 bases and J dropped 7; count of bases not matched to a gene: 1. The CDR3 is 14 residues long. The CDR3 DNA reads as TGTGCCAGCAGTTGGGACAGGGGAAATTCACCCCTCCACTTT. Amino acid sequence: CASSWDRGNSPLHF.

V is TRBV10-1 and J is TRBJ2-2, with 7 nucleotides matching TRBD1. Germline trimming cut 4 bases from V and 5 bases from J; bases unmatched to any gene: 7. The length of the CDR3 is 15 residues. Germline V gene lookup returns CDR1 WNHNN and CDR2 SYGVQD (reference sequence). The CDR3 nucleotides are TGCGCCAGCAGTGGGAGGCAGGGGGAAACCGGGGAGCTGTTTTTT. This translates into CASSGRQGETGELFF.

V is TRBV19 and J is TRBJ1-2; D remains unclear. The germline gives CDR1 LNHDA, CDR2 SQIVND (reference sequence). CDR3 size: 13 residues. V was cut by 4 bases and J by 2 bases, with 8 bases left in between. The CDR3 reads CASSKGGNYGYTF. As DNA, the CDR3 is TGTGCCAGTAGTAAGGGAGGGAACTATGGCTACACCTTC.

This sequence joins TRBV7-9 and TRBJ1-1; D gene unclear. V was shortened by 3 bases and J by 4 bases, with 15 bases between the two germline ends. Germline V gives CDR1 SEHNR, CDR2 FQNEAQ (reference sequence). The CDR3 totals 15 residues. CDR3 sequence: CASSFGGEGGTEAFF. The CDR3 DNA is TGTGCCAGCAGCTTCGGCGGGGAAGGAGGCACTGAAGCTTTCTTT.

The V call is TRBV18, the J call TRBJ1-4, with D unclear. The germline gives CDR1 KGHSH, CDR2 LQKENI. V lost 3 bases and J 13 bases, leaving 9 bases between the germline ends. The CDR3 is 11 residues long. The CDR3 coding sequence is TGTGCCAGCTCACCGGCGGAAGTACTGTTTTTT. Translation: CASSPAEVLFF.

This chain connects TRBV19 to TRBJ1-5, with 8 nucleotides matching TRBD1. V trimming: 2 bases; J trimming: 2 bases; junction bases outside the gene matches: 8. The CDR3 consists of 17 residues. The germline gives CDR1 LNHDA, CDR2 SQIVND (reference sequence). The CDR3 nucleotides are TGTGCCAGTAGTATATGGATGGACAGGGCTGGCAATCAGCCCCAGCATTTT. Amino acid sequence: CASSIWMDRAGNQPQHF.